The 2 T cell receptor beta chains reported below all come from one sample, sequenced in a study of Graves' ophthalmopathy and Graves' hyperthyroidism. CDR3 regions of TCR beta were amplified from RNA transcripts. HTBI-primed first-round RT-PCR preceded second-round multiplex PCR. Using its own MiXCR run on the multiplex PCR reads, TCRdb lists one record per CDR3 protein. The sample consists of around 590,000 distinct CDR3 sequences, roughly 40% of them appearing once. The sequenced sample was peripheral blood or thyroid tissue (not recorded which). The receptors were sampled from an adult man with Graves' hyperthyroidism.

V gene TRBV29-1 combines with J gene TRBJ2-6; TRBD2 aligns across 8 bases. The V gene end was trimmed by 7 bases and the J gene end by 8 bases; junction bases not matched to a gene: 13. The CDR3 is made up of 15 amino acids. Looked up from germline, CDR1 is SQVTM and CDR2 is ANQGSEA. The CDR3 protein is CSGARGVRGTNVLTF. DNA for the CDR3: TGCAGCGGTGCGCGGGGGGTTCGAGGGACCAACGTCCTGACTTTC.

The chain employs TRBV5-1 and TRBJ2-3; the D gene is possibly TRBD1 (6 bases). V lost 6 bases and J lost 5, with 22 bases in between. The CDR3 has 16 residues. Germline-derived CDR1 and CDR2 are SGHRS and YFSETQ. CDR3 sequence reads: CASNWGLQGYLDTQYF. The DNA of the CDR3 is TGCGCCAGCAACTGGGGGTTACAGGGTTATCTAGATACGCAGTATTTT.